Listed below are T cell receptor beta chains from one sample, sequenced in a study of blood T cells in healthy people across ages. TCRdb passed the 5' RACE reads through MiXCR, listing each CDR3 protein once. The sample records roughly 2 million distinct CDR3 sequences, 40% to 55% being singletons. Sequencing was carried out using blood. These receptors were collected from a woman in her 40s in good health. Both conserved end residues are part of each CDR3. The D gene is left open where the match is weak. The size of a clone is reported for some rows only, either as once, few or many, or as a class for expanded clones.

cdr3_nt: TGTGCCAGCAGTTTCAGACAGGAGAACTATGGCTACACCTTC
cdr3_aa: CASSFRQENYGYTF
j_call: TRBJ1-2
d_call: NA
clone_size: few
v_call: TRBV12-3/TRBV12-4

cdr3_nt: TGCGCCAGCAGTCACCGGGGACAGGGTTGGGGCAAAAACATTCAGTACTTC
cdr3_aa: CASSHRGQGWGKNIQYF
j_call: TRBJ2-4
d_call: TRBD1
clone_size: few
v_call: TRBV4-3

cdr3_nt: TGTGCCACCAGTGAACAGGGGGTGGAAGAGCAGTTCTTC
cdr3_aa: CATSEQGVEEQFF
j_call: TRBJ2-1
d_call: TRBD1
clone_size: NA
v_call: TRBV24-1

cdr3_nt: TGTGCCACCAGTGATTTTCCTCGGACAGGGGCCTACAATGAGCAGTTCTTC
cdr3_aa: CATSDFPRTGAYNEQFF
j_call: TRBJ2-1
d_call: TRBD1
clone_size: few
v_call: TRBV24-1

cdr3_nt: TGCGCCAGCAGCTTGGAAGGGTATGGTGATGGCTACACCTTC
cdr3_aa: CASSLEGYGDGYTF
j_call: TRBJ1-2
d_call: NA
clone_size: NA
v_call: TRBV5-1

cdr3_nt: TGTGCCAGCAGCTTAATGGGGGGGCGGAACACCGGGGAGCTGTTTTTT
cdr3_aa: CASSLMGGRNTGELFF
j_call: TRBJ2-2
d_call: NA
clone_size: NA
v_call: TRBV7-2

cdr3_nt: TGTGCCAGCAGCACCAACAGGGGGGCACAAGAGACCCAGTACTTC
cdr3_aa: CASSTNRGAQETQYF
j_call: TRBJ2-5
d_call: TRBD1
clone_size: NA
v_call: TRBV7-2

cdr3_nt: TGTGCCACCAGCAGAGGTCCGGGGGGCTACACCTTC
cdr3_aa: CATSRGPGGYTF
j_call: TRBJ1-2
d_call: NA
clone_size: NA
v_call: TRBV15

cdr3_nt: TGTGCCGGCAGTTTATACGGGATGGCTAGCGGGGACCCCTACGAGCAGTACTTC
cdr3_aa: CAGSLYGMASGDPYEQYF
j_call: TRBJ2-7
d_call: TRBD2
clone_size: NA
v_call: TRBV12-3/TRBV12-4

cdr3_nt: TGTGCCAGCAGTTTTAGGGGCGGACTCTGGTATTTT
cdr3_aa: CASSFRGGLWYF
j_call: TRBJ2-3
d_call: NA
clone_size: few
v_call: TRBV27

cdr3_nt: TGCGCCAGCAGCCAAGACAGGGGGCCCCTCGAGCAGTACTTC
cdr3_aa: CASSQDRGPLEQYF
j_call: TRBJ2-7
d_call: TRBD1
clone_size: NA
v_call: TRBV4-1

cdr3_nt: TGTGCCAGCAGTTCGACACGCCTCGGGACCCAGTACTTC
cdr3_aa: CASSSTRLGTQYF
j_call: TRBJ2-5
d_call: NA
clone_size: few
v_call: TRBV27

cdr3_nt: TGTGCCAGCAGTCCCGGGACAGGGCTCTACTATGGCTACACCTTC
cdr3_aa: CASSPGTGLYYGYTF
j_call: TRBJ1-2
d_call: TRBD1
clone_size: NA
v_call: TRBV27

cdr3_nt: TGCAGCGTTGTCGGGACAGGGGACTACACAGATACGCAGTATTTT
cdr3_aa: CSVVGTGDYTDTQYF
j_call: TRBJ2-3
d_call: TRBD1
clone_size: NA
v_call: TRBV29-1

cdr3_nt: TGCAGTGCTAGACGCCCGGCTGGCAATCAGCCCCAGCATTTT
cdr3_aa: CSARRPAGNQPQHF
j_call: TRBJ1-5
d_call: NA
clone_size: NA
v_call: TRBV20-1

cdr3_nt: TGCGCCAGCAGCTCCCTAGGTGGGGGCCAAAACATTCACTACTTC
cdr3_aa: CASSSLGGGQNIHYF
j_call: TRBJ2-4
d_call: NA
clone_size: NA
v_call: TRBV5-1

cdr3_nt: TGTGCCAGCAGCGCGGAGGGAACCAAAAACATTCAGTACTTC
cdr3_aa: CASSAEGTKNIQYF
j_call: TRBJ2-4
d_call: NA
clone_size: few
v_call: TRBV9

cdr3_nt: TGCAGTGTAGGCGGGGGGGCTCTAGCTACTAGCACAGATACGCAGTATTTT
cdr3_aa: CSVGGGALATSTDTQYF
j_call: TRBJ2-3
d_call: TRBD2
clone_size: NA
v_call: TRBV20-1

cdr3_nt: TGCAGCGTCCCAAGCGAGGGTGCGGGGGATGAGCAGTTCTTC
cdr3_aa: CSVPSEGAGDEQFF
j_call: TRBJ2-1
d_call: TRBD2
clone_size: few
v_call: TRBV29-1

cdr3_nt: TGTGCCAGCAGTTTAAGGGGGACAGGGCGAGGTGAAAAACTGTTTTTT
cdr3_aa: CASSLRGTGRGEKLFF
j_call: TRBJ1-4
d_call: TRBD1
clone_size: NA
v_call: TRBV28

cdr3_nt: TGTGCCTCACGCCGGGGAGGCCTGGCAGATACGCAGTATTTT
cdr3_aa: CASRRGGLADTQYF
j_call: TRBJ2-3
d_call: NA
clone_size: NA
v_call: TRBV3-1

cdr3_nt: TGTGCCAGCAGCCAAACCCGGCAGGGCGGCGAAAAACTGTTTTTT
cdr3_aa: CASSQTRQGGEKLFF
j_call: TRBJ1-4
d_call: NA
clone_size: NA
v_call: TRBV27

cdr3_nt: TGTGCCAGCAGCTCCAGGGGCACTTATGGCTACACCTTC
cdr3_aa: CASSSRGTYGYTF
j_call: TRBJ1-2
d_call: NA
clone_size: few
v_call: TRBV6-5

cdr3_nt: TGTGCCAGCAGCGCACGGACAGGCCCAAGTCTAGCCAAAAACGTTCAGTACTTC
cdr3_aa: CASSARTGPSLAKNVQYF
j_call: TRBJ2-4
d_call: TRBD1
clone_size: NA
v_call: TRBV7-2

cdr3_nt: TGTGCCAGCAGCTGGGGGTTGGGGGGCAATGAGCAGTTCTTC
cdr3_aa: CASSWGLGGNEQFF
j_call: TRBJ2-1
d_call: NA
clone_size: NA
v_call: TRBV28

cdr3_nt: TGTGCCAGCAGCGTTCCCGGGACAGGGGGGAACGAGCAGTACTTC
cdr3_aa: CASSVPGTGGNEQYF
j_call: TRBJ2-7
d_call: TRBD1
clone_size: NA
v_call: TRBV9

cdr3_nt: TGTGCCAGCAGCCTCCGGGACAGGGCTGAGACCCAGTTCTTC
cdr3_aa: CASSLRDRAETQFF
j_call: TRBJ2-1
d_call: TRBD1
clone_size: once
v_call: TRBV27

cdr3_nt: TGCGCCAGCAGCCAAGGGGTAGCGGGGTCCTACGAGCAGTACTTC
cdr3_aa: CASSQGVAGSYEQYF
j_call: TRBJ2-7
d_call: TRBD2
clone_size: NA
v_call: TRBV4-3

cdr3_nt: TGTGCCACCAGTGATCAGTACGGGGCTACCAAATACAATGAGCAGTTCTTC
cdr3_aa: CATSDQYGATKYNEQFF
j_call: TRBJ2-1
d_call: NA
clone_size: NA
v_call: TRBV24-1

cdr3_nt: TGTGCCAGCACGGGGGAACGGAAGGAGGGGTTCGAGCAGTACTTC
cdr3_aa: CASTGERKEGFEQYF
j_call: TRBJ2-7
d_call: NA
clone_size: NA
v_call: TRBV7-9

cdr3_nt: TGTGCCAGCGCTACAGGGGCGACAGGGGCCAACGTCCTGACTTTC
cdr3_aa: CASATGATGANVLTF
j_call: TRBJ2-6
d_call: TRBD1
clone_size: NA
v_call: TRBV6-2/TRBV6-3

cdr3_nt: TGCAGTGCTAGAGTCCCACAGAACAATGAGCAGTTCTTC
cdr3_aa: CSARVPQNNEQFF
j_call: TRBJ2-1
d_call: NA
clone_size: few
v_call: TRBV20-1